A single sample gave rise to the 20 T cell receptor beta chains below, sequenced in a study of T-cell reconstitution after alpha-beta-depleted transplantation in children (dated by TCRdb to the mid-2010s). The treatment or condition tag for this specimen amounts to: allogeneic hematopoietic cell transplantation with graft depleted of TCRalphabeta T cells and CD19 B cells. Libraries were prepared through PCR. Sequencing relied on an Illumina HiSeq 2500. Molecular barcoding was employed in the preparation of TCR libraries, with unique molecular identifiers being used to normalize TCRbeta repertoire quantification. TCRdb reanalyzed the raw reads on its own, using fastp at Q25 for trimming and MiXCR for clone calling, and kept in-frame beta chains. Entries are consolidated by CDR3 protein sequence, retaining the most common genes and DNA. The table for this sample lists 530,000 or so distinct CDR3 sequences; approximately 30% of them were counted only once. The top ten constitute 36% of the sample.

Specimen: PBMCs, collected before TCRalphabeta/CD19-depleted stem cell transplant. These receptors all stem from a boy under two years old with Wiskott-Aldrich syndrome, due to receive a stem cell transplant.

This chain's CDR3 is CSTNPTGRTGELFF. In DNA, the CDR3 is TGCAGTACTAACCCGACAGGGCGCACCGGGGAGCTGTTTTTT. This chain joins TRBV20-1 and TRBJ2-2; 7 bases are a match to TRBD1. This CDR3 region has 14 residues. V dropped 8 bases and J dropped 4; count of bases not matched to a gene: 10. Germline CDR1 reads DFQATT; CDR2 reads SNEGSKA (reference sequence).

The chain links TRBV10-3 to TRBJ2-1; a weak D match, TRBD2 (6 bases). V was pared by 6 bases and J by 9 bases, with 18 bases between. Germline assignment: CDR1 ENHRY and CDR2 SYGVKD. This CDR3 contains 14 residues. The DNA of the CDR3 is TGTGCCATCAGAAGCATCGGAGGGAAGGGTGAGCAGTTCTTC. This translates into CAIRSIGGKGEQFF.

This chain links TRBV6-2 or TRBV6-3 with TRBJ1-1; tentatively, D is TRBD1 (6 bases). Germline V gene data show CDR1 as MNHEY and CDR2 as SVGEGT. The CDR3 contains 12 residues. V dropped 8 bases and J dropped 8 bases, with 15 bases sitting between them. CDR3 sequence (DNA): TGTGCCAGCTTCCGGGGGGCTGGGGAAGCTTTCTTT. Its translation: CASFRGAGEAFF.

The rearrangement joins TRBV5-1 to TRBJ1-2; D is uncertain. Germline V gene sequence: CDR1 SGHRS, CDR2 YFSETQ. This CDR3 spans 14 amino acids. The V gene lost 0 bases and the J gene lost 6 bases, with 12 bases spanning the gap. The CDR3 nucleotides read TGCGCCAGCAGCTTGGCTGGGGAGGTCAATGGCTACACCTTC. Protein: CASSLAGEVNGYTF.

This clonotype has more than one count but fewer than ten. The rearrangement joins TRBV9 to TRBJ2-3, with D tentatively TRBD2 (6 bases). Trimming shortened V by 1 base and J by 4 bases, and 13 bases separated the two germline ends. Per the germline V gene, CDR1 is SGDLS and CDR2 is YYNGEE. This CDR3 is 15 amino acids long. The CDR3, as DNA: TGTGCCAGCAGCGTACTCGGGAGTGGATCAGATACGCAGTATTTT. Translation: CASSVLGSGSDTQYF.

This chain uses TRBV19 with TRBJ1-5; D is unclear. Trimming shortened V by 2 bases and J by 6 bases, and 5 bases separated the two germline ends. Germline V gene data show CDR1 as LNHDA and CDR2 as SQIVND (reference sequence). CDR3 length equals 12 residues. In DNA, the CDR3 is TGTGCCAGTAGTATAAACCTTCAGCCCCAGCATTTT. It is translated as CASSINLQPQHF.

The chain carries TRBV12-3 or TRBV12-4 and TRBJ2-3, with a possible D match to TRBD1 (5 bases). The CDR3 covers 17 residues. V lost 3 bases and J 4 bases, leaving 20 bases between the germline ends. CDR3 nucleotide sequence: TGTGCCAGCAGTTTGTCGGGTATGATGGGGCGCGCAGATACGCAGTATTTT. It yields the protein CASSLSGMMGRADTQYF.

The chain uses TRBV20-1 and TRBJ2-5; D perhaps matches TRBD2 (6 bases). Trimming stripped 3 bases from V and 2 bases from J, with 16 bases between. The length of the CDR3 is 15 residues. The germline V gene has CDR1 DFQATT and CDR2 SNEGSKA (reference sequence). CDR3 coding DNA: TGCAGTGCTAGCCCAGCCGGGAGACTGCAAGAGACCCAGTACTTC. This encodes CSASPAGRLQETQYF.

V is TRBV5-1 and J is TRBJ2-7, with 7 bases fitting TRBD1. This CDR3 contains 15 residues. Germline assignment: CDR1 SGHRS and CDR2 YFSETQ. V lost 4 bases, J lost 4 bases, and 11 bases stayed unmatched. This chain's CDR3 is CASSQEPGQTYEQYF. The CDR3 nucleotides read TGCGCCAGCAGCCAAGAACCGGGACAGACTTACGAGCAGTACTTC.

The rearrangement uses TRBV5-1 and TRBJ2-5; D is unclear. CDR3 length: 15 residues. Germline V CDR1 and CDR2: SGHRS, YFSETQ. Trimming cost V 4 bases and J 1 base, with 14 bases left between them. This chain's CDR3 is CASSDGRGFQETQYF. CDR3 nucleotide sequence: TGCGCCAGCAGCGACGGTCGTGGGTTCCAAGAGACCCAGTACTTC.

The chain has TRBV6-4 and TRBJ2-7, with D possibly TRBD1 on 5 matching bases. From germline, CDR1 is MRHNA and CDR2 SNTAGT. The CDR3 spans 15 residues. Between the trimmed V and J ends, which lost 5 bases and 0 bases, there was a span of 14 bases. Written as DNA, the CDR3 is TGTGCCAGCAGTTCCCCATTAGACAGCTCCTACGAGCAGTACTTC. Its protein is CASSSPLDSSYEQYF.

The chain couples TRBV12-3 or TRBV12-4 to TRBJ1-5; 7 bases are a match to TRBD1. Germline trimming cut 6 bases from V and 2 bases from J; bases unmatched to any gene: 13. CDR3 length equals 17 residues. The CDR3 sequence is CASRQQGRELGNQPQHF. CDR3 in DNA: TGTGCCAGCAGACAACAGGGGAGGGAGCTTGGCAATCAGCCCCAGCATTTT.

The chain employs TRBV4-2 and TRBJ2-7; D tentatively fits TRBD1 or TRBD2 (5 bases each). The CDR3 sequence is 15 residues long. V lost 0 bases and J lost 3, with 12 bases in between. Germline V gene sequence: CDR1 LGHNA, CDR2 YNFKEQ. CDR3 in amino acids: CASSQDRDAIYEQYF. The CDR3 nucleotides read TGTGCCAGCAGCCAAGACCGGGACGCAATCTACGAGCAGTACTTC.

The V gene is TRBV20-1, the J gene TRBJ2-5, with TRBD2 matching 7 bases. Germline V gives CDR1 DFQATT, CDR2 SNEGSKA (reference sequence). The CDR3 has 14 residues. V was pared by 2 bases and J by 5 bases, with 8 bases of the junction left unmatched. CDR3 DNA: TGCAGTGCTAGATCCCGGACTAGATGGGAGACCCAGTACTTC. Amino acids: CSARSRTRWETQYF.

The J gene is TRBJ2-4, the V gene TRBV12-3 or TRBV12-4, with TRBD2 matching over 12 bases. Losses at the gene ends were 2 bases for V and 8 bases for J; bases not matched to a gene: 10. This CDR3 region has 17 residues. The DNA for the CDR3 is TGTGCCAGCAGTTTAAATTCTTGGACTAGCGGGGAGTACATTCAGTACTTC. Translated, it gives CASSLNSWTSGEYIQYF.

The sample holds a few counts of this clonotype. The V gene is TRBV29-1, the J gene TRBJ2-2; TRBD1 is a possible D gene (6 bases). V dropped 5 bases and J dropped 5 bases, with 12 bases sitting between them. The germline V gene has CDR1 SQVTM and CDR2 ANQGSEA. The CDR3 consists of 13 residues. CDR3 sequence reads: CSVSDRRTGELFF. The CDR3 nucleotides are TGCAGCGTTTCCGACAGGAGGACCGGGGAGCTGTTTTTT.

The CDR3 DNA follows: TGTGCCATCAAGGGCGAACCCTACGAGCAGTACTTC. Translated, it gives CAIKGEPYEQYF. The chain uses TRBV10-3 and TRBJ2-7, with D unresolved. Germline V gene data show CDR1 as ENHRY and CDR2 as SYGVKD. This CDR3 is 12 amino acids long. The V end was cut by 7 bases, the J end by 2 bases, with 9 bases between.

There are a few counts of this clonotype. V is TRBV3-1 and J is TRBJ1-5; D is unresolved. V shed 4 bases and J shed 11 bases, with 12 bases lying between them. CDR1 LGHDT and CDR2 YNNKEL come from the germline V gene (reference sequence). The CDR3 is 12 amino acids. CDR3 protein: CASSLPGGAQHF. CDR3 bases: TGTGCCAGCAGCCTGCCTGGTGGGGCCCAGCATTTT.

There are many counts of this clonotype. CDR3 in DNA: TGCAGTGCTGGGACAGGGAACTATGGCTACACCTTC. It is translated as CSAGTGNYGYTF. This chain links TRBV20-1 with TRBJ1-2; 9 bases agree with TRBD1. The CDR3 runs to 12 residues. Losses at the gene ends were 5 bases for V and 2 bases for J; bases not matched to a gene: 0. Germline lookup yields CDR1 DFQATT and CDR2 SNEGSKA (reference sequence).

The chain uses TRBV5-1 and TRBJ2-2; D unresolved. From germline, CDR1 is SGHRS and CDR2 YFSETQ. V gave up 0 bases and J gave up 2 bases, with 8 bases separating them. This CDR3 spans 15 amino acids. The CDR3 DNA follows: TGCGCCAGCAGCTTGGTCAAGTTCAACACCGGGGAGCTGTTTTTT. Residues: CASSLVKFNTGELFF.